The rows below give T cell receptor beta chains drawn from one sample of a study of response to subunit inactivated influenza vaccine. TCRdb itself ran the RT-PCR reads through MiXCR, one entry per CDR3 protein. Here the sample spans just under 550,000 distinct CDR3 sequences, 20% to 25% being singletons. Separately, the same data were catalogued under a study of T cells expressing NK-cell markers.

Sequenced here: CD4+ T cells sorted from PBMCs, sampled roughly 13 days after vaccination. The origin of the receptors is a man over 45 who received an inactivated influenza vaccine. Each CDR3 is given with its conserved first and last residue. The D gene is left open where the match is weak. Clone size is stated in some rows and not others, as once, few, many or a class when expanded.

>TRBJ2-4|TRBV11-2|-|TRBD1
CASSLSAGGNIQYF
TGTGCCAGCAGCTTATCGGCAGGGGGAAACATTCAGTACTTC
>TRBJ2-3|TRBV7-9|-|-
CASRALRGRTDTQYF
TGTGCCAGCAGGGCCCTCAGGGGAAGGACAGATACGCAGTATTTT
>TRBJ2-3|TRBV15|-|-
CATSRGGALQDTQYF
TGTGCCACCAGCAGAGGTGGGGCTCTGCAAGATACGCAGTATTTT
>TRBJ2-3|TRBV29-1|-|-
CSAPRPGALVDTQYF
TGCAGCGCCCCCCGCCCGGGGGCGCTGGTAGATACGCAGTATTTT
>TRBJ2-7|TRBV10-3|few|-
CAIKVSQGYEQYF
TGTGCCATCAAAGTGTCACAGGGCTACGAGCAGTACTTC
>TRBJ2-7|TRBV20-1|few|-
CSARTDEQYF
TGCAGTGCACGGACAGACGAGCAGTACTTC
>TRBJ2-2|TRBV6-5|few|-
CASSYRTTNTGELFF
TGTGCCAGCAGTTACAGGACTACTAACACCGGGGAGCTGTTTTTT
>TRBJ2-2|TRBV29-1|few|-
CSVRRGAGELFF
TGCAGCGTCCGAAGGGGCGCCGGGGAGCTGTTTTTT
>TRBJ2-7|TRBV30|-|-
CAWSGGRGSSYEQYF
TGTGCCTGGAGTGGAGGGAGGGGGAGCTCCTACGAGCAGTACTTC
>TRBJ1-4|TRBV7-6|-|TRBD1
CASSNAGTGQGKLFF
TGTGCCAGCAGCAACGCCGGGACAGGGCAGGGAAAACTGTTTTTT
>TRBJ2-7|TRBV10-3|-|TRBD2
CAISSMLAGEVEQYF
TGTGCCATCAGCTCCATGCTGGCGGGAGAGGTCGAGCAGTACTTC
>TRBJ1-6|TRBV12-3/TRBV12-4|few|-
CASSLKGFVNNSPLHF
TGTGCCAGCAGTTTGAAGGGTTTTGTCAATAATTCACCCCTCCACTTT
>TRBJ2-5|TRBV5-1|few|TRBD2
CASSLSGLAARETQYF
TGCGCCAGCAGCTTGTCCGGACTAGCGGCCCGGGAGACCCAGTACTTC
>TRBJ2-5|TRBV5-1|few|TRBD1
CASSFGTAETQYF
TGCGCCAGCAGCTTCGGGACAGCAGAGACCCAGTACTTC
>TRBJ1-4|TRBV29-1|few|-
CSVLVPGGEKLFF
TGCAGCGTCCTGGTCCCAGGTGGTGAAAAACTGTTTTTT
>TRBJ2-1|TRBV11-3|-|TRBD2
CASSNRGASGDNEQFF
TGTGCCAGCAGCAACCGGGGGGCTAGCGGGGACAATGAGCAGTTCTTC
>TRBJ1-4|TRBV15|few|-
CATSREGPIRGNEKLFF
TGTGCCACCAGCAGAGAGGGGCCTATTCGGGGGAATGAAAAACTGTTTTTT
>TRBJ2-7|TRBV4-1|-|TRBD2
CASSQELTSGIHEQYF
TGCGCCAGCAGCCAAGAATTAACTAGCGGTATACACGAGCAGTACTTC
>TRBJ2-3|TRBV12-3/TRBV12-4|many|TRBD1
CASSLYGDREGDTQYF
TGTGCCAGCAGTTTATATGGGGACAGGGAAGGAGATACGCAGTATTTT
>TRBJ1-5|TRBV24-1|-|-
CATSAGGNQPQHF
TGTGCCACCAGTGCGGGAGGGAATCAGCCCCAGCATTTT
>TRBJ2-1|TRBV11-2|-|-
CASSLVFLKSYNEQFF
TGTGCCAGCAGCTTAGTCTTCCTCAAAAGTTACAATGAGCAGTTCTTC
>TRBJ2-2|TRBV7-9|many|TRBD2
CASSQGLAGAGELFF
TGTGCCAGCAGCCAGGGACTAGCGGGAGCCGGGGAGCTGTTTTTT
>TRBJ2-7|TRBV27|-|TRBD1
CASSHGQGAGYEQYF
TGTGCCAGCAGTCACGGACAGGGGGCGGGCTACGAGCAGTACTTC
>TRBJ1-4|TRBV12-3/TRBV12-4|few|TRBD1
CASSNTGGTEKLFF
TGTGCCAGCAGCAATACAGGGGGCACTGAAAAACTGTTTTTT
>TRBJ1-1|TRBV20-1|-|-
CSARARVLAEAFF
TGCAGTGCTAGAGCAAGGGTTTTGGCTGAAGCTTTCTTT
>TRBJ2-3|TRBV24-1|-|TRBD2
CATSASSGRWADTQYF
TGTGCCACCAGTGCCTCGAGCGGGAGATGGGCAGATACGCAGTATTTT
>TRBJ2-3|TRBV6-2/TRBV6-3|-|-
CASSRGRTQTDTLYF
TGTGCCAGCAGTCGAGGCCGGACCCAAACAGATACGCTGTATTTT
>TRBJ2-7|TRBV4-1|-|-
CASSQRKGEYEQYF
TGCGCCAGCAGCCAAAGAAAGGGGGAATACGAGCAGTACTTC
>TRBJ2-5|TRBV4-3|-|-
CACSQDLGETQYF
TGCGCCTGCAGCCAAGATCTTGGAGAGACCCAGTACTTC
>TRBJ1-1|TRBV4-3|many|-
CASSRTGQTEAFF
TGCGCCAGCAGCCGAACGGGACAAACTGAAGCTTTCTTT
>TRBJ2-1|TRBV6-2/TRBV6-3|-|TRBD1
CASSYNDRGPVIEQFF
TGTGCCAGCAGTTACAATGACAGGGGGCCGGTTATTGAGCAGTTCTTC
>TRBJ1-5|TRBV28|few|-
CASSLQAQVGQPQHF
TGTGCCAGCAGTTTACAGGCGCAGGTGGGTCAGCCCCAGCATTTT
>TRBJ2-1|TRBV4-2|-|-
CASSQGRNIGGDEQFF
TGTGCCAGCAGCCAAGGTCGAAACATCGGAGGCGATGAGCAGTTCTTC
>TRBJ2-3|TRBV29-1|few|-
CSVEGSRGGTDTQYF
TGCAGCGTTGAAGGTAGCAGGGGGGGCACAGATACGCAGTATTTT
>TRBJ2-2|TRBV19|few|-
CASSPGVGELFF
TGTGCCAGTAGTCCGGGTGTCGGGGAGCTGTTTTTT
>TRBJ2-5|TRBV15|-|-
CATSRGGRGRETQYF
TGTGCCACCAGCAGAGGAGGCAGGGGGAGGGAGACCCAGTACTTC
>TRBJ2-1|TRBV28|-|-
CASSTPTNEQFF
TGTGCCAGCAGTACCCCTACTAATGAGCAGTTCTTC
>TRBJ2-1|TRBV2|-|TRBD2
CASSGASGGASYNEQFF
TGTGCCAGCAGTGGGGCAAGCGGGGGTGCGTCCTACAATGAGCAGTTCTTC